The 24 T cell receptor beta chains given below trace back to one sample, sequenced in a study of T-cell memory formation after mild COVID-19. TCRdb independently ran MiXCR on the 5' RACE reads; one entry per CDR3 protein. Of around 220,000 distinct CDR3 sequences in the sample, around 17% were seen once. Sequencing was carried out using PBMCs or a T cell subset sorted from them (not recorded which). These receptors came from a man aged 18-30 years who had mild COVID-19 (a few samples of this study predate the infection). Cell type and time point are not known.

This clonotype has just a few counts. The chain recombines TRBV7-3 with TRBJ1-1; D uncertain. This CDR3 is 14 amino acids long. Germline-derived CDR1 and CDR2 are SGHTA and FQGTGA. V dropped 6 bases and J dropped 4 bases, with 15 bases sitting between them. CDR3 nucleotide sequence: TGTGCCAGCAGTAGTAGGGTGGGGAGCACTGAAGCTTTCTTT. Its translation is CASSSRVGSTEAFF.

This clonotype appeared a few times. J is TRBJ1-4 and V is TRBV29-1; 9 nucleotides match TRBD1. The CDR3 covers 14 residues. J was trimmed by 5 bases and V by 6 bases; bases with no gene match: 7. CDR1 is SQVTM, CDR2 ANQGSEA, per germline. The CDR3 here is CSVGGGQGNEKLFF. The CDR3 DNA reads as TGCAGCGTCGGAGGGGGACAGGGAAATGAAAAACTGTTTTTT.

There are many counts of this clonotype. This sequence joins TRBV5-6 and TRBJ2-1; TRBD2 is a possible D gene (6 bases). In germline, CDR1 is SGHDT, CDR2 YYEEEE. Trimming stripped 0 bases from V and 8 bases from J, with 15 bases between. CDR3 size: 15 residues. CDR3 residues: CASSLVRGNSYEQFF. For the CDR3, the DNA is TGTGCCAGCAGCTTGGTCCGGGGGAACAGCTATGAGCAGTTCTTC.

The chain links TRBV24-1 to TRBJ2-3; weak D call: TRBD2 (6 bases). Germline CDR1 reads KGHDR; CDR2 reads SFDVKD. Trimming removed 4 bases at V and 2 bases at J, with 18 bases between. CDR3 size: 17 residues. CDR3 sequence (DNA): TGTGCCACCAGTGACGATAGCGGAAAGTCGCACACAGATACGCAGTATTTT. Translation gives CATSDDSGKSHTDTQYF.

In its sample, this clonotype was seen a few times. The rearrangement uses TRBV2 and TRBJ1-2; possibly TRBD1 for D (5 bases). The CDR3 sequence is 13 residues long. Germline-derived CDR1 and CDR2 are SNHLY and FYNNEI. The V and J ends lost 1 base and 10 bases respectively, with 13 bases between them. CDR3 in amino acids: CASSEGAQGAYTF. CDR3 nucleotides: TGTGCCAGCAGTGAAGGGGCGCAGGGTGCCTACACCTTC.

This chain uses TRBV20-1 with TRBJ1-5; D not resolved. V was clipped by 0 bases and J by 4 bases, with 19 bases between them. The CDR3 spans 17 residues. In germline, CDR1 is DFQATT, CDR2 SNEGSKA (reference sequence). CDR3 loop: CSARDRLMISSNQPQHF. CDR3 coding DNA: TGCAGTGCTAGAGATAGACTGATGATCAGCTCTAATCAGCCCCAGCATTTT.

In its sample, this clonotype was seen many times. The chain recombines TRBV7-2 with TRBJ1-1; D unresolved. The germline V and J ends were trimmed by 8 bases and 11 bases, with 12 bases remaining between them. Germline V lookup: CDR1 SGHTA, CDR2 FQGNSA. CDR3 length: 10 amino acids. Written as DNA, the CDR3 is TGTGCCAGCGGGCGGTTGGGGGCTTTCTTT. This translates into CASGRLGAFF.

The V and J genes are TRBV5-1 and TRBJ2-2; D is uncertain. The V gene's germline CDR1 is SGHRS and CDR2 YFSETQ. Trimming left V 5 bases short and J 7 bases short, with 12 bases between. This CDR3 comprises 13 residues. DNA of the CDR3: TGCGCCAGCAGAGCCGGGCCGAACGGGGAGCTGTTTTTT. Amino acid sequence: CASRAGPNGELFF.

This clonotype occurred a few times. The gene calls are TRBV5-4 and TRBJ2-3, with a weak D call TRBD2 (7 bases). The germline gives CDR1 SGHNT, CDR2 YYREEE (reference sequence). V shed 4 bases and J shed 5 bases, with 20 bases lying between them. The CDR3 loop spans 16 amino acids. The CDR3 DNA reads TGTGCCAGCAGCCGGAATAGGGGGGGCCAGGGAGATACGCAGTATTTT. It encodes CASSRNRGGQGDTQYF. Supplemented by reference TRBV5-4 and TRBJ2-3, the full variable domain reads ETGVTQSPTHLIKTRGQQVTLRCSSQSGHNTVSWYQQALGQGPQFIFQYYREEENGRGNFPPRFSGLQFPNYSSELNVNALELDDSALYLCASSRNRGGQGDTQYFGPGTRLTVL.

The CDR3 bases are TGTGCCAGCAGGACAATCCCTGGGACAGCCCACAATGAGCAGTTCTTC. Protein product: CASRTIPGTAHNEQFF. The rearrangement links TRBV7-2 to TRBJ2-1; 7 bases align to TRBD1. The CDR3 length is 16 residues. With V trimmed by 6 bases and J by 5 bases, 13 bases remained unmatched. Germline loops: CDR1 SGHTA, CDR2 FQGNSA.

The chain carries TRBV2 and TRBJ2-1; D is unresolved. The CDR3 length is 14 residues. The germline V gene has CDR1 SNHLY and CDR2 FYNNEI. V lost 6 bases to trimming and J lost 0 bases, with 9 bases between them. Written as DNA, the CDR3 is TGTGCCAGCAGCGGCTTAAGCTCCTACAATGAGCAGTTCTTC. Protein product: CASSGLSSYNEQFF.

The rearrangement uses TRBV5-6 and TRBJ2-5; TRBD1 aligns across 8 bases. This CDR3 region has 16 residues. With 2 bases clipped from V and 3 bases from J, the junction kept 9 bases outside the gene matches. Germline CDR1 is SGHDT and CDR2 is YYEEEE. The CDR3 DNA follows: TGTGCCAGCAGCTTTTTCCTGACAGGGGTGGAAGAGACCCAGTACTTC. Translated, it gives CASSFFLTGVEETQYF.

V and J are TRBV20-1 and TRBJ2-7, with D tentatively TRBD2 (5 bases). This CDR3 is 13 amino acids long. Germline CDR1 reads DFQATT; CDR2 reads SNEGSKA (reference sequence). Trimming removed 1 base from V and 0 bases from J, with 7 bases in between. In DNA form, the CDR3 reads TGCAGTGCTAGAGTCGGGAACTCCTACGAGCAGTACGTC. This gives the protein CSARVGNSYEQYV.

The chain combines TRBV10-3 with TRBJ2-6, with 7 bases matching TRBD1. Unmatched junction bases numbered 31, after V lost 7 bases and J lost 1 base. The germline V gene has CDR1 ENHRY and CDR2 SYGVKD. The CDR3 covers 24 residues. The CDR3: CAITSPQGKGILNGIGSGANVLTF. The CDR3 region has the DNA TGTGCCATCACCTCGCCACAGGGGAAGGGTATTTTGAACGGGATTGGATCTGGGGCCAACGTCCTGACTTTC.

This rearrangement joins TRBV18 to TRBJ1-2; 12 bases match TRBD1. The CDR3 consists of 17 residues. Germline values: CDR1 KGHSH, CDR2 LQKENI. J was trimmed by 4 bases and V by 2 bases; bases with no gene match: 8. The CDR3 sequence is CASSPGGTGGFSYGYTF. CDR3 bases: TGTGCCAGCTCACCAGGAGGGACAGGGGGCTTTAGCTATGGCTACACCTTC.

The chain carries TRBV6-5 and TRBJ1-2; 7 nucleotides line up with TRBD1. V was clipped by 10 bases and J by 4 bases; unmatched bases: 15. Germline V gene data show CDR1 as MNHEY and CDR2 as SVGAGI. The CDR3 runs 15 residues. The CDR3 nucleotides are TGTGCCACCCGATTGCCAGGGGGTAAGAGCTATGGCTACACCTTC. Protein product: CATRLPGGKSYGYTF.

The gene calls are TRBV19 and TRBJ2-6, with a tentative D call TRBD2 (5 bases). This CDR3 spans 15 amino acids. Deletions cut 5 bases from V and 7 bases from J, with 15 bases between. The germline V gene encodes CDR1 LNHDA and CDR2 SQIVND (reference sequence). This CDR3 is CASSSPGEVANVLTF. CDR3 DNA sequence: TGTGCCAGTAGTTCTCCCGGGGAAGTCGCCAACGTCCTGACTTTC.

The J gene is TRBJ2-1, the V gene TRBV6-1; the match to TRBD1 covers 7 bases. The V segment lost 9 bases and the J segment 1 base; nucleotides outside the gene matches: 3. Germline-derived CDR1 and CDR2 are MNHNS and SASEGT. This CDR3 spans 13 amino acids. This CDR3 reads CASLGQSYNEQFF. As DNA, the CDR3 is TGTGCCAGTTTGGGACAGTCCTACAATGAGCAGTTCTTC.

This clonotype was seen only a few times. The V call is TRBV18, the J call TRBJ2-1, with 8 bases fitting TRBD1. V was pared by 4 bases and J by 2 bases, with 7 bases of the junction left unmatched. The CDR3 covers 16 residues. Per germline, CDR1 KGHSH and CDR2 LQKENI. This CDR3 is CASSQDRVGTYNEQFF. The CDR3 DNA reads TGTGCCAGCTCACAGGACAGGGTTGGCACCTACAATGAGCAGTTCTTC.

This clonotype turned up a few times. The rearrangement links TRBV6-5 to TRBJ1-1, with no clear D. Trimming removed 0 bases at V and 7 bases at J, with 9 bases between. Germline V gene sequence: CDR1 MNHEY, CDR2 SVGAGI. CDR3 length: 13 residues. CDR3 sequence (DNA): TGTGCCAGCAGTTACTCGGCCGGTGTTGAAGCTTTCTTT. It translates to CASSYSAGVEAFF.

This chain uses TRBV6-5 with TRBJ2-3; D uncertain. The CDR3 has 13 residues. Trimming cost V 7 bases and J 6 bases, with 14 bases left between them. Germline CDR1 and CDR2: MNHEY and SVGAGI. CDR3 amino acids: CASTTQVGDTQYF. CDR3 sequence (DNA): TGTGCCAGCACCACCCAGGTGGGGGATACGCAGTATTTT.

The V gene is TRBV19, the J gene TRBJ2-3, with 9 positions matching TRBD2. CDR1 is LNHDA and CDR2 is SQIVND in the germline V gene (reference sequence). The J segment lost 1 base and the V segment lost 8 bases, leaving 4 bases of the junction unmatched. This CDR3 is built from 14 residues. For the CDR3, the DNA is TGTGCCAGTCGGCGGACTAGCGGCACAGATACGCAGTATTTT. Translated: CASRRTSGTDTQYF.

V is TRBV6-2 or TRBV6-3 and J is TRBJ2-3, with 10 bases lining up with TRBD2. Germline V gives CDR1 MNHEY, CDR2 SVGEGT. With V trimmed by 6 bases and J by 1 base, 7 bases remained unmatched. The CDR3 has 16 residues. The DNA for the CDR3 is TGTGCCAGCAGCGAAGCGGGGGGGCCGGGCACAGATACGCAGTATTTT. Translated, it gives CASSEAGGPGTDTQYF.

This clonotype has only a few counts. This rearrangement joins TRBV7-2 to TRBJ1-3, with unresolved D. The CDR3 sequence is 15 residues long. V lost 8 bases and J lost 0, with 14 bases in between. CDR1 SGHTA and CDR2 FQGNSA come from the germline V gene. As DNA, the CDR3 is TGTGCCAGCTCCCTTGAGGGAGTCTCTGGAAACACCATATATTTT. It specifies CASSLEGVSGNTIYF. Together with reference TRBV7-2 and TRBJ1-3, the CDR3 gives the full variable domain: GAGVSQSPSNKVTEKGKDVELRCDPISGHTALYWYRQSLGQGLEFLIYFQGNSAPDKSGLPSDRFSAERTGGSVSTLTIQRTQQEDSAVYLCASSLEGVSGNTIYFGEGSWLTVV.